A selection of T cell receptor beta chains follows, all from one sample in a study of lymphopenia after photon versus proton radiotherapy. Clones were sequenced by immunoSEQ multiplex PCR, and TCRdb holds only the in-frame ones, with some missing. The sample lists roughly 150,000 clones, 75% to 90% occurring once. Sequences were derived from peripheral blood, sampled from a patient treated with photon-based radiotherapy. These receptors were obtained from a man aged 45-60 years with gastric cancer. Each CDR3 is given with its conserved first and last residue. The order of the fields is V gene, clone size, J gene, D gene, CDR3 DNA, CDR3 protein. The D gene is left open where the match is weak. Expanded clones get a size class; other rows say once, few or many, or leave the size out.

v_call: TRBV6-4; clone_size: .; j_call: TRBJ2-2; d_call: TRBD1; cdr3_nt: TGTGCCAGCAGTGACAATAGGCAGGGGGCCACCGGGGAGCTGTTTTTT; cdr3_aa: CASSDNRQGATGELFF
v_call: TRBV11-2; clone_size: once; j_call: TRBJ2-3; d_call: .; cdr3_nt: TGTGCCAGCTCCGGGATGCGCACAGATACGCAGTATTTT; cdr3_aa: CASSGMRTDTQYF
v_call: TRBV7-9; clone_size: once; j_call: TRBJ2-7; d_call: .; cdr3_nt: TGTGCCAGCAGCCATACAGGGAAGAGGTCCTACGAGCAGTACTTC; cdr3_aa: CASSHTGKRSYEQYF
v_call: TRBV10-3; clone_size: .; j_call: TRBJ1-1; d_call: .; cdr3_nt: TGTGCCATCAGTGAGAGCGGGGACACTGAAGCTTTCTTT; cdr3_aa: CAISESGDTEAFF
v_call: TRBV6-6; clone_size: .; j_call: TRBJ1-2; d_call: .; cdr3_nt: TGTGCCAGCAGTGCAGACGGTAACTATGGCTACACCTTC; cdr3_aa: CASSADGNYGYTF
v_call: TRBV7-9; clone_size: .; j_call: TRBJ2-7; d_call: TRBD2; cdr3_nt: TGTGCCAGCAGCTTTGAGACCCGACTAGCGGGAGGGATTCACGAGCAGTACTTC; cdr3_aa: CASSFETRLAGGIHEQYF
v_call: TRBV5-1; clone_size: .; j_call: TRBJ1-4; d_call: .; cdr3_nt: TGCGCCAGCAGCTTGGGGTCAACGAGGGCGGACGAAAAACTGTTTTTT; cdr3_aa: CASSLGSTRADEKLFF
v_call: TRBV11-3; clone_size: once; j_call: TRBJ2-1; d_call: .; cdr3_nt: TGTGCCAGCAGCCGGGAGAGGGGGCTCAATGAGCAGTTCTTC; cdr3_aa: CASSRERGLNEQFF
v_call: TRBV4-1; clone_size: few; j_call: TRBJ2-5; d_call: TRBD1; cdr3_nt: TGCGCCAGCAGCCTGACAAACAGGGGGGATGAGACCCAGTACTTC; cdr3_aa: CASSLTNRGDETQYF
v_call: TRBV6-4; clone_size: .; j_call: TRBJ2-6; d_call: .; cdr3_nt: TGTGCCAGCAGTCCCTCCGGGACACCCGTTGCGGGGGCCAACGTCCTGACTTTC; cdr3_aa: CASSPSGTPVAGANVLTF
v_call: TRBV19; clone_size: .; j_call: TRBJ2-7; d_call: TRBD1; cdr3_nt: TGTGCCAGTAGTGCCGGGACAGGGACACACTACGAGCAGTACTTC; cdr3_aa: CASSAGTGTHYEQYF
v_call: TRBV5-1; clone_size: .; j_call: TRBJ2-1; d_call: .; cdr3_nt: TGCGCCCTCCTCCCCGGGGAAGGGACCTACAATGAGCAGTTCTTC; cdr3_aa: CALLPGEGTYNEQFF
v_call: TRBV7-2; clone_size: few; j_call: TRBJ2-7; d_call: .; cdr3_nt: TGTGCCAGCAGTCGCGCCCTCGAGCAGTACTTC; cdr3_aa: CASSRALEQYF
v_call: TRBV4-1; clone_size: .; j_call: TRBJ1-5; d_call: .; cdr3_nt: TGCGCCAGCAGCCCCTTTGGTGGGGGCGAGGGCAATCAGCCCCAGCATTTT; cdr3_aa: CASSPFGGGEGNQPQHF
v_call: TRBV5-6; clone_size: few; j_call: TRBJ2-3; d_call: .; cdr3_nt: TGTGCCAGCAGCTTGGGACCCAGGGTTAGAGATACGCAGTATTTT; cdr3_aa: CASSLGPRVRDTQYF
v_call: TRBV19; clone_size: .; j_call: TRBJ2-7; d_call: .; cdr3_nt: TGTGCCAGTAGTATTTGGAGGGACTACGAGCAGTACTTC; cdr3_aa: CASSIWRDYEQYF
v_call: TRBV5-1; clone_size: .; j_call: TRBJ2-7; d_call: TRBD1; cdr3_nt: TGCGCCAGCAGCGAAGGACAGGGAACCTACGAGCAGTACTTC; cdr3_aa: CASSEGQGTYEQYF
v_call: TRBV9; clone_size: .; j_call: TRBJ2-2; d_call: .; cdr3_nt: TGTGCCAGCAGCGTACAGACGAACACCGGGGAGCTGTTTTTT; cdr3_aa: CASSVQTNTGELFF
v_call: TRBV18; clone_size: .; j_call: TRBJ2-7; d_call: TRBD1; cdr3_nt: TGTGCCAGCTCACCACTCGGGACAGGCTACGAGCAGTACTTC; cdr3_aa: CASSPLGTGYEQYF
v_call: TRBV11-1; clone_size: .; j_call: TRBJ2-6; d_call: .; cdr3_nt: TGTGCCAGCAGCTCAGGGACTGGGGCCAACGTCCTGACTTTC; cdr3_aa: CASSSGTGANVLTF
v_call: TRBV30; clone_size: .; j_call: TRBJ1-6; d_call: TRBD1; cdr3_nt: TGTGCCTGGAGTCGGGACAGCCTTTCACCCCTCCACTTT; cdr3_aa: CAWSRDSLSPLHF
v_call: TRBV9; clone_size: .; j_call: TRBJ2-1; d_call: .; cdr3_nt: TGTGCCAGCAGCGTAGTTTTACTCAATGAGCAGTTCTTC; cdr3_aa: CASSVVLLNEQFF
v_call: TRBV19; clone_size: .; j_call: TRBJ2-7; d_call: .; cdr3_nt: TGTGCCAGTAGCACTATGGGTAAGACTAGGAACGAGCAGTACTTC; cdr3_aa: CASSTMGKTRNEQYF
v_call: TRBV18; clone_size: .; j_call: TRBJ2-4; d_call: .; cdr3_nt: TGTGCCAGCTCACTCCGGGACCAACCTATTCCTTTTCAGTACTTC; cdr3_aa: CASSLRDQPIPFQYF
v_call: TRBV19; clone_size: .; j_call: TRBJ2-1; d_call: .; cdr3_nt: TGTGCCAGTAGTATAGCAGCGGATGAGCAGTTCTTC; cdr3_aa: CASSIAADEQFF
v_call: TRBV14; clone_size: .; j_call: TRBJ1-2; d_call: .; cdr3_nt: TGTGCCAGCAGCCCAGACACAGGGTTTGGCTACACCTTC; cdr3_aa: CASSPDTGFGYTF
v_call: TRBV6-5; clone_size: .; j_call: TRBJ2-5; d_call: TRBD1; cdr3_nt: TGTGCCAGCAGTTACACAGGGGGCTTAGAGACCCAGTACTTC; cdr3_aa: CASSYTGGLETQYF
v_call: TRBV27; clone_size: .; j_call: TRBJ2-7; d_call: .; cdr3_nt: TGTGCCAGCAGTTTGACTAGCTCCTACGAGCAGTACTTC; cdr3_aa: CASSLTSSYEQYF
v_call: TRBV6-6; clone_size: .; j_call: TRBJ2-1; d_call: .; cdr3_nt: TGTGCCAGCAGGGGGGCCGGTAGCTACCCCAACAATGAGCAGTTCTTC; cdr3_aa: CASRGAGSYPNNEQFF
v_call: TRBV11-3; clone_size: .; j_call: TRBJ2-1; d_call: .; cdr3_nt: TGTGCCAGCAGCTTCCGCGGCGGCTACAATGAGCAGTTCTTC; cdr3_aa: CASSFRGGYNEQFF
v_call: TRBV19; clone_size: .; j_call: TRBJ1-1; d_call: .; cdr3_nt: TGTGCCAGTAGCGATCGGGGCAACACTGAAGCTTTCTTT; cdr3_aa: CASSDRGNTEAFF
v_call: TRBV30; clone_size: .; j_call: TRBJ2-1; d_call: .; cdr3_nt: TGTGCCTCTGGGGGCAGGGTAGCCTACAATGAGCAGTTCTTC; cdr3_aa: CASGGRVAYNEQFF
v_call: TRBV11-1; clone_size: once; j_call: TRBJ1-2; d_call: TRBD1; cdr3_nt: TGTGCCAGCAGCTTGTCCGGACAGGGTGTCTATGGCTACACCTTC; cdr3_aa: CASSLSGQGVYGYTF
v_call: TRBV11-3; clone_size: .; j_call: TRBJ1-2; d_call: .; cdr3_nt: TGTGCCAGCAGCCAGGACCAGGGACGAGGCTACACCTTC; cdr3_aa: CASSQDQGRGYTF
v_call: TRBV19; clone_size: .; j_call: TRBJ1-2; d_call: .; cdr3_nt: TGTGCCAGTAGTAATGAACTGGTCTATGGCTACACCTTC; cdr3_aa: CASSNELVYGYTF
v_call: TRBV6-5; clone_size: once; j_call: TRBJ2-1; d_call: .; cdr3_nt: TGTGCCAGCAGTTACGAAACAGGGACGGTTACTGAGCAGTTCTTC; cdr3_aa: CASSYETGTVTEQFF
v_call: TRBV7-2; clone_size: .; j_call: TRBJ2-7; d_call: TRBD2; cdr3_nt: TGTGCCAGCACCCGGGGGGGCCCCTACGAGCAGTACTTC; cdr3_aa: CASTRGGPYEQYF
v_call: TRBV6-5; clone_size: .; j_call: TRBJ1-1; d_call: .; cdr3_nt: TGTGCCAGCGGGATGGCGGACCTGGGGGGCACTGAAGCTTTCTTT; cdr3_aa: CASGMADLGGTEAFF
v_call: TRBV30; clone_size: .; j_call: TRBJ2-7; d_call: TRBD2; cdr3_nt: TGTGCCTGGAGTGTATTCGGAGCGGGAGCCTACGAGCAGTACTTC; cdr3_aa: CAWSVFGAGAYEQYF
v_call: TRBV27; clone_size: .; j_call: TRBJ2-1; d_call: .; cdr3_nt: TGTGCCAGCAGTTTTCTGACAGGTATCTCCTACAATGAGCAGTTCTTC; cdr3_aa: CASSFLTGISYNEQFF
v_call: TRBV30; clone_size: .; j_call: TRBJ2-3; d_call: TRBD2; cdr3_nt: TGTGCCTGGAGAAAATTACTAGCGGGCCTCGGGGATACGCAGTATTTT; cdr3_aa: CAWRKLLAGLGDTQYF